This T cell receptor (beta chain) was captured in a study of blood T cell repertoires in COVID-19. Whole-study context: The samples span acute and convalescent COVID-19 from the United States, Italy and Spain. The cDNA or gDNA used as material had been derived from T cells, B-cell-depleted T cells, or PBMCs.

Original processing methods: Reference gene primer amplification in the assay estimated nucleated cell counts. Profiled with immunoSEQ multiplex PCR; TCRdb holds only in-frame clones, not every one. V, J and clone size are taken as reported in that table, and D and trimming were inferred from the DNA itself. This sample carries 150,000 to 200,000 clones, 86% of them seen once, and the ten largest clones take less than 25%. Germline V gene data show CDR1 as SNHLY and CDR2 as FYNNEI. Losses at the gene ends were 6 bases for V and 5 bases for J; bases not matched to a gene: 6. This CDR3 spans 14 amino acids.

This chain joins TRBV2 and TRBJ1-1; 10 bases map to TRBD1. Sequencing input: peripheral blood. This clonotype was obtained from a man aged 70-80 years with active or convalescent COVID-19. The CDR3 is CASSWDRGKTEAFF. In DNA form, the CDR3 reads TGTGCCAGCAGCTGGGACAGGGGTAAGACTGAAGCTTTCTTT. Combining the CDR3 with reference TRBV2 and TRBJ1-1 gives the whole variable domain EPEVTQTPSHQVTQMGQEVILRCVPISNHLYFYWYRQILGQKVEFLVSFYNNEISEKSEIFDDQFSVERPDGSNFTLKIRSTKLEDSAMYFCASSWDRGKTEAFFGQGTRLTVV.